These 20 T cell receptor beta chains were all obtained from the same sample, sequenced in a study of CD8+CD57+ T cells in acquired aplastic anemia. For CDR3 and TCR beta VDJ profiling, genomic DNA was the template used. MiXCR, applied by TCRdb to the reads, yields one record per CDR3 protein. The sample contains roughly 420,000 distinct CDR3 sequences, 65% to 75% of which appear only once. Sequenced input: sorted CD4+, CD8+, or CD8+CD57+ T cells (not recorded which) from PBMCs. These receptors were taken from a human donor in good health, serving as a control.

This CDR3 reads CASSGDRRSQETQYF. The CDR3 DNA is TGTGCCAGCAGTGGGGACAGGAGATCCCAAGAGACCCAGTACTTC. The V and J genes are TRBV9 and TRBJ2-5, with TRBD1 matching 8 bases. Germline CDR1 reads SGDLS; CDR2 reads YYNGEE. The CDR3 is 15 residues long. Trimming at V came to 5 bases and at J to 1 base, leaving 7 bases not matched to a gene.

DNA of the CDR3: TGTGCCAGCAGCAACGGGCCGAGCTATGGCAACACCTTCCAGTACTTC. Translated: CASSNGPSYGNTFQYF. The chain combines TRBV7-2 with TRBJ2-7, with D hard to call. This CDR3 spans 16 amino acids. The V gene lost 5 bases and the J gene lost 10 bases, with 27 bases spanning the gap. In germline, CDR1 is SGHTA, CDR2 FQGNSA.

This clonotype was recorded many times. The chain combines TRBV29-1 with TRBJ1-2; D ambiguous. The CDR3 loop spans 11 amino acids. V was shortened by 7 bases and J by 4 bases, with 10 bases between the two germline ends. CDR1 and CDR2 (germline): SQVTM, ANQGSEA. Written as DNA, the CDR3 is TGCAGCGGTCATGGGATCTATGGCTACACCTTC. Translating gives CSGHGIYGYTF.

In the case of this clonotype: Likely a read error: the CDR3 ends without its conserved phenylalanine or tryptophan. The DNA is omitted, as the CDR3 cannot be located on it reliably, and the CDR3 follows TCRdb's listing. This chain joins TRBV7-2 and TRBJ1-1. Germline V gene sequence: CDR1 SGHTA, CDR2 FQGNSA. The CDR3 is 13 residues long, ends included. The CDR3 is CASRDVDYEQSFG.

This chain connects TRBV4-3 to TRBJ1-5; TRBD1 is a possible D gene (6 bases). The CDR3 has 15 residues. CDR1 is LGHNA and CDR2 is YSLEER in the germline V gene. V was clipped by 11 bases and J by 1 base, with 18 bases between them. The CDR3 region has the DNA TGCGCCTCAAGCGAGGACAGCGGGAGCAATCAGCCCCAGCATTTT. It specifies CASSEDSGSNQPQHF.

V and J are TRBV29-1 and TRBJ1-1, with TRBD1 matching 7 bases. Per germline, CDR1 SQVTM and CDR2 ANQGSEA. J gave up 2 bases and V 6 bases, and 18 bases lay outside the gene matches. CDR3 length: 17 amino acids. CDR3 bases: TGCAGCGTCGCTAAGAGACAGGGCCGCCAAACCAACACTGAAGCTTTCTTT. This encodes CSVAKRQGRQTNTEAFF.

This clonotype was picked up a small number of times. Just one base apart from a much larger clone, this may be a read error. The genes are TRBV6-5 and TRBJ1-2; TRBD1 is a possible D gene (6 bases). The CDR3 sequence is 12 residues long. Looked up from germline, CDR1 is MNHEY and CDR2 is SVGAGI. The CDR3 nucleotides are TGTGCCAGCAGCCCTCAGTGGGGGGGCTACGCCTTC. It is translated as CASSPQWGGYAF.

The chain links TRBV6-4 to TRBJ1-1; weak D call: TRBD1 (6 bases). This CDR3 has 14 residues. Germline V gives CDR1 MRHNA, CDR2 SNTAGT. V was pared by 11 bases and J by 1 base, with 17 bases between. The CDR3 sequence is CAAGYRTENTEAFF. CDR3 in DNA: TGTGCCGCTGGTTACAGGACAGAGAACACTGAAGCTTTCTTT.

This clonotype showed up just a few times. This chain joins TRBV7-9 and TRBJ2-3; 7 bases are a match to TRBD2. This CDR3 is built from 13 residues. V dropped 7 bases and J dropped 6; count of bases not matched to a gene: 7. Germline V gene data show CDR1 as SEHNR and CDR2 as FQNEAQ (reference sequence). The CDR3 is CASNPSGGDTQYF. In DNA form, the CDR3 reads TGTGCCAGCAACCCTAGCGGCGGGGATACGCAGTATTTT.

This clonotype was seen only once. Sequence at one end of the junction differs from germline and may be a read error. CDR3 residues: CASTPETGNCVVPF. The CDR3 DNA is TGTGCCAGCACTCCGGAGACGGGCAACTGCGTCGTGCCTTTT. The chain joins TRBV7-9 to TRBJ2-2, with D hard to call. This CDR3 has 14 amino acids. Germline V gives CDR1 SEHNR, CDR2 FQNEAQ (reference sequence).

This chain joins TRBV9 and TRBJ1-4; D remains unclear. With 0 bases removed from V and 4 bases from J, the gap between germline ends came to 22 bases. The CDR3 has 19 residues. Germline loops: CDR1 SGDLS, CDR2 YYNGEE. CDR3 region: CASSVGPTGDLTNNEKLFF. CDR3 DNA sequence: TGTGCCAGCAGCGTAGGTCCGACGGGCGACCTAACGAATAATGAAAAACTGTTTTTT.

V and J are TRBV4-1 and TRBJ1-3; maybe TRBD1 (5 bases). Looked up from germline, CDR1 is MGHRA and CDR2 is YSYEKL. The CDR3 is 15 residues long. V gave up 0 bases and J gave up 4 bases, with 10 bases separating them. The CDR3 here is CASSQDAGSGNTIYF. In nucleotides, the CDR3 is TGCGCCAGCAGCCAAGATGCAGGGTCCGGAAACACCATATATTTT.

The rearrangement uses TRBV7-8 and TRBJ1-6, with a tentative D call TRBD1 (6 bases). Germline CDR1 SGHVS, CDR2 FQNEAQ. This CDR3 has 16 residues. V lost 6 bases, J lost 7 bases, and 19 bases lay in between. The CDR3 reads CASSPVVERGNSPLHF. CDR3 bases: TGTGCCAGCAGTCCCGTGGTAGAGAGGGGGAATTCACCCCTCCACTTT.

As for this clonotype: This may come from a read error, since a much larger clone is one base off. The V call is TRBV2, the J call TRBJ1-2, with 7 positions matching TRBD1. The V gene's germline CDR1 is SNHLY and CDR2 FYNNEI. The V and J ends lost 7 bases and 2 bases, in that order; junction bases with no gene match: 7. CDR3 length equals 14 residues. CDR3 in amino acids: CASIPTGTNYGYTF. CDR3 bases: TGTGCCAGCATTCCGACAGGGACCAACTATGGCTACACCTTC.

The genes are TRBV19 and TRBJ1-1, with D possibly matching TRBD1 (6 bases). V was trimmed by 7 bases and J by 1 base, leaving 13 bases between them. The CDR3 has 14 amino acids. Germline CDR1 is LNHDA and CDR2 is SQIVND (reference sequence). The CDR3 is CASIRGAGNTEAFF. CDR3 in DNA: TGTGCCAGTATCAGGGGCGCCGGGAACACTGAAGCTTTCTTT.

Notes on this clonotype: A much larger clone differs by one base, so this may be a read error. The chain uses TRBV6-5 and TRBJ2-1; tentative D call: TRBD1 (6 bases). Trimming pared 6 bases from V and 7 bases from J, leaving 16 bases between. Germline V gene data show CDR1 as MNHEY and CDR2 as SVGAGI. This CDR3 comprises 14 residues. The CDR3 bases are TGTGCCAGCAGCTTAAGACTGGGGGCAAATGAGCAGTTCTTC. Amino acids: CASSLRLGANEQFF.

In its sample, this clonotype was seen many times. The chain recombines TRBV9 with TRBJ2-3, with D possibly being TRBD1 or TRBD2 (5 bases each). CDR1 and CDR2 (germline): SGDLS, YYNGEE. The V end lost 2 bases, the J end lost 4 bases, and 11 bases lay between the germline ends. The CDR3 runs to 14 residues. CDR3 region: CASSVGDGSDTQYF. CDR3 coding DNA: TGTGCCAGCAGCGTGGGGGATGGATCAGATACGCAGTATTTT.

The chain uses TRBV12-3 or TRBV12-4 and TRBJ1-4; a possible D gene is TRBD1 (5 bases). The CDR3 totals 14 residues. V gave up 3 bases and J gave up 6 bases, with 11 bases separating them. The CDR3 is CASSFTRVDEKLFF. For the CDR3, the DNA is TGTGCCAGCAGTTTTACCAGGGTGGATGAAAAACTGTTTTTT.

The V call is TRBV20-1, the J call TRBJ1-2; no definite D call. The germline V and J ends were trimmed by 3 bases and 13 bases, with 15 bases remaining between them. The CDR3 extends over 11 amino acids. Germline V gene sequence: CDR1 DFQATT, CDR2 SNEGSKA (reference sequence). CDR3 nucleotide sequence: TGCAGTGCTAGGATGTCTGGAAACACCACCTTC. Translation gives CSARMSGNTTF.

CDR3 loop: CASSLGQGTSYGNQPQHF. CDR3 bases: TGTGCCAGCAGCCTAGGACAGGGAACAAGCTATGGCAATCAGCCCCAGCATTTT. The chain links TRBV14 to TRBJ1-5; 8 nucleotides line up with TRBD1. The V gene end was trimmed by 4 bases and the J gene end by 2 bases; junction bases not matched to a gene: 13. Per the germline V gene, CDR1 is SGHDN and CDR2 is FVKESK. This CDR3 has 18 amino acids.